One T cell receptor (beta chain) is described in this entry. Its antigen is not yet known. There are no base qualities to consult, and no much larger clone falls within one base. This record belongs to a study of blood T cell repertoires in COVID-19 (TCRdb year 2020). Some background on the complete study: Samples covering the acute and convalescent phases of COVID-19 were provided by collaborators in the United States, Italy and Spain. The prospective study material was composed of cDNA or gDNA derived from T cells, B-cell-depleted T cells, or PBMCs. Deeply sampled blood TCRbeta repertoires from subjects exposed to, actively infected with, or recovered from COVID-19 were included in the dataset. A freely available public database, intended as a resource for researchers studying the immune response to SARS-CoV-2, is where the repertoires were released. The samples were drawn from the first 160 participants of the ongoing ImmuneRACE study and from 950 to 1,500 subjects provided by 6 global collaborators. Sample metadata almost always included a de-identified subject ID, COVID-19 status, age in years and sex. HLA class I and class II types, where available, came from metadata supplied by the sample provider rather than from assay-based typing. Broad study findings and their caveats: The quantity of clinical and demographic metadata differed by source and by participant and was supplied without curation.

The immunoSEQ Assay, a bias-controlled multiplex PCR, was used to amplify TCRbeta CDR3 regions from genomic DNA. The original methods were these. Nucleated cell counts per sample were estimated from amplification of reference gene primers within the assay. To quantify the absolute abundance of each unique TCRbeta CDR3 rearrangement, sequence reads were collapsed and filtered. Productive Simpson clonality was computed per sample as the square root of Simpson's diversity index over productive rearrangements. TCRdb provides this immuneACCESS table in a form limited to in-frame rearrangements. Some clones are lacking; in checked studies, under half of them reflect an unresolved V gene, and why the rest are absent is not known. That table furnishes V, J and clone size, whereas the DNA furnished D and trimming. The sample records approximately 260,000 clones, about 86% of which are singletons. The leading ten clones occupy 3.4% of the sample.

From cysteine to phenylalanine, the CDR3 is 17 amino acids long. CDR3 DNA is the only sequence kept; it has 51 bases, read in frame from the first base. The V and J ends are trimmed by 2 bases and 4 bases, leaving 18 bases between them. CDR1 and CDR2 are drawn from the germline V gene: SGHNT, YENEEA. In the prospective study, participants were roughly 18 to 89 years old, resided in about two dozen geographic areas of the United States, and were enrolled through a virtual design. Cohort assignment in the prospective study relied on participant-reported clinical history from a screening survey and a study questionnaire. Recovered participants in ImmuneRACE Cohort 3 were defined by two consecutive negative NP/OP PCR tests, clearance by a healthcare professional, or resolution of symptoms. Each participant in the prospective study had whole blood, serum and a nasopharyngeal or oropharyngeal swab collected by mobile phlebotomists. Over a roughly 2-month period, participants in the prospective study had the option of providing additional blood draws and questionnaires. Blood samples from the prospective study were shipped frozen or at room temperature prior to DNA extraction.

This receptor was obtained from a man aged 50-60 years who had recovered from COVID-19. The chain is made from TRBV11-3 and TRBJ2-1; perhaps TRBD1 is the D gene, with 6 bases matching. Input material: PBMCs or T cells enriched from blood (not recorded which). CDR3 sequence: CASSLYVRDKRYNEQFF. The DNA sequence is TGTGCCAGCAGCTTATATGTACGGGACAAGCGTTACAATGAGCAGTTCTTC.